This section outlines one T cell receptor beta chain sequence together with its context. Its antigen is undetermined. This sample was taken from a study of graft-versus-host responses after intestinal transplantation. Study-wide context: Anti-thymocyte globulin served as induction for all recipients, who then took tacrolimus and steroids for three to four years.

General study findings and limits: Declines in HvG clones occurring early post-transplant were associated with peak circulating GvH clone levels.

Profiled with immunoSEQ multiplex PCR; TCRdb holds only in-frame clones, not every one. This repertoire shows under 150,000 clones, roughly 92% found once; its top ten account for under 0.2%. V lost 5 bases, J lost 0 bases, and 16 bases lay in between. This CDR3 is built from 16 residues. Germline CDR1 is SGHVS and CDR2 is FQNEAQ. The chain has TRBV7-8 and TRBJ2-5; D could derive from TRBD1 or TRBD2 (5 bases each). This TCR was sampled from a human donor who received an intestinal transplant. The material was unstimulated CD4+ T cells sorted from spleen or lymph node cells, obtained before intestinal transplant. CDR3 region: CASSRVPGPHQETQYF. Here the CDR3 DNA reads TGTGCCAGCAGCCGGGTACCGGGACCGCACCAAGAGACCCAGTACTTC.